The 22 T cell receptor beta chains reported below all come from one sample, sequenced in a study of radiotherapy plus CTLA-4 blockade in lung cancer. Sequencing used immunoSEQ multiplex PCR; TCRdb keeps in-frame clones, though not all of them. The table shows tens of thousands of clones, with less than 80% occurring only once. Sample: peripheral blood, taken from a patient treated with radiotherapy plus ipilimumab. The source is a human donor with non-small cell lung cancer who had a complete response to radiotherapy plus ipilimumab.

The CDR3 protein is CASSGPRQGKTSGTDTQYF. CDR3 bases: TGTGCCAGCAGTGGGCCCAGACAGGGGAAGACGAGCGGCACAGATACGCAGTATTTT. V gene TRBV2 combines with J gene TRBJ2-3, with 8 bases aligning to TRBD1. Looked up from germline, CDR1 is SNHLY and CDR2 is FYNNEI. The CDR3 totals 19 residues. Trimming at V came to 4 bases and at J to 1 base, leaving 16 bases not matched to a gene.

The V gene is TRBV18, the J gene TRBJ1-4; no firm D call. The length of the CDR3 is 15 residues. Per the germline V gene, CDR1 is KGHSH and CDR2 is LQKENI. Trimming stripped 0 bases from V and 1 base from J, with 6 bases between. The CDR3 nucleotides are TGTGCCAGCTCACCACCGTTAGTAACTAATGAAAAACTGTTTTTT. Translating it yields CASSPPLVTNEKLFF.

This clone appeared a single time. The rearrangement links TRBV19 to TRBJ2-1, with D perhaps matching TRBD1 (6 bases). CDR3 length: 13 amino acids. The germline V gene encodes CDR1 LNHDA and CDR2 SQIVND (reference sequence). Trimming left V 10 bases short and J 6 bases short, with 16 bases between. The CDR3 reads CATNPGQTNEQFF. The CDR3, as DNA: TGTGCCACTAACCCCGGACAGACCAATGAGCAGTTCTTC.

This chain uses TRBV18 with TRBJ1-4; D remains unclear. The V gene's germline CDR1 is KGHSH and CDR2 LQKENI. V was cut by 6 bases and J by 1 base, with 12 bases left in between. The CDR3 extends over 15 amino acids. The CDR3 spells CASSPRGGTNEKLFF. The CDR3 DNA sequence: TGTGCCAGCTCCCCCAGAGGAGGAACTAATGAAAAACTGTTTTTT.

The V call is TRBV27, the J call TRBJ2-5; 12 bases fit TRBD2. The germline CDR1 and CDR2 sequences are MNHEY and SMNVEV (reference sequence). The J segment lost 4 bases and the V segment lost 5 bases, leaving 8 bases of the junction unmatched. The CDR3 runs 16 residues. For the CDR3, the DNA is TGTGCCAGCAGTCTCCTAGCGGGAGGGCTCTCAGAGACCCAGTACTTC. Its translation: CASSLLAGGLSETQYF.

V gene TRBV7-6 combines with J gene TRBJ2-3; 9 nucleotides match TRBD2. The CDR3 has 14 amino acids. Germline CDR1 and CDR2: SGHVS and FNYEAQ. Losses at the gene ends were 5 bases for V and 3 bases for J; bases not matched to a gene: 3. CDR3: CASSGLAGTDTQYF. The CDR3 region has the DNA TGTGCCAGCAGCGGGCTAGCGGGAACAGATACGCAGTATTTT.

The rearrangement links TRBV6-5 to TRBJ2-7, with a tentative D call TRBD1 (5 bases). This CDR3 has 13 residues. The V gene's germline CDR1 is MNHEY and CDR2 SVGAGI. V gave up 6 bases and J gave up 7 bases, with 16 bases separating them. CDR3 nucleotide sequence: TGTGCCAGCAGCAATGGGGCGAAGGGGGAGCAGTACTTC. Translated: CASSNGAKGEQYF.

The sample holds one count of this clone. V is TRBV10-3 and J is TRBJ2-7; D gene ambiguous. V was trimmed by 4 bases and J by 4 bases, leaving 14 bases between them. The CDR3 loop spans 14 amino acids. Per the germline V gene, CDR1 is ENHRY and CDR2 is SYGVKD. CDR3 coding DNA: TGTGCCATCAGTGCCCCGGGTCTAGAATACGAGCAGTACTTC. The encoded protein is CAISAPGLEYEQYF.

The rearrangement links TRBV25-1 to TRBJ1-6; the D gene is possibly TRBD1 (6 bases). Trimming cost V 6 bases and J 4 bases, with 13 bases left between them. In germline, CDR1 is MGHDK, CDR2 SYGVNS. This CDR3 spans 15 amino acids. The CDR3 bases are TGTGCCAGCAGAAAGGGGGGCGAGTATAATTCACCCCTCCACTTT. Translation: CASRKGGEYNSPLHF. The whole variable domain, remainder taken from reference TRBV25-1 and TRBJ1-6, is EADIYQTPRYLVIGTGKKITLECSQTMGHDKMYWYQQDPGMELHLIHYSYGVNSTEKGDLSSESTVSRIRTEHFPLTLESARPSHTSQYLCASRKGGEYNSPLHFGNGTRLTVT.

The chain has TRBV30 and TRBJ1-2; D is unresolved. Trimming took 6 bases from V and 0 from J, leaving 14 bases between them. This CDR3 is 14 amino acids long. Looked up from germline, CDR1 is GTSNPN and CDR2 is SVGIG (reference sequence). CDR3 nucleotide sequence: TGTGCCTGCATACCCGAGACTGCTAACTATGGCTACACCTTC. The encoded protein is CACIPETANYGYTF.

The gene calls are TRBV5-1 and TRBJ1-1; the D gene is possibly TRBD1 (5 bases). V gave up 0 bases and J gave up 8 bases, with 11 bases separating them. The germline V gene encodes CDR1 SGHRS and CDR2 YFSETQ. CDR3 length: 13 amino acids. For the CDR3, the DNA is TGCGCCAGCAGCTTGGGACAGAGCCCCGAAGCTTTCTTT. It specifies CASSLGQSPEAFF.

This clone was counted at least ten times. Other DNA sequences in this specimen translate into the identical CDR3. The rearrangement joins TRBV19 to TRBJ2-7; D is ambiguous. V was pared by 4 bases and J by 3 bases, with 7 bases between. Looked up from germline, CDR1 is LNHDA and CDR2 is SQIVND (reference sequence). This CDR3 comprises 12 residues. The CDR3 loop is CASSSGLYEQYF. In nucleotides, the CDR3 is TGTGCCAGTAGTAGTGGGCTCTACGAGCAGTACTTC.

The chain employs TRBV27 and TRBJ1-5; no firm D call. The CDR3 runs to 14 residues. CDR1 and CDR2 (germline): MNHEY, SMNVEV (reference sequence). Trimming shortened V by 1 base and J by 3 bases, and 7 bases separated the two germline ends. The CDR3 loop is CASSLWGNNQPQHF. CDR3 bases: TGTGCCAGCAGTTTATGGGGAAACAATCAGCCCCAGCATTTT.

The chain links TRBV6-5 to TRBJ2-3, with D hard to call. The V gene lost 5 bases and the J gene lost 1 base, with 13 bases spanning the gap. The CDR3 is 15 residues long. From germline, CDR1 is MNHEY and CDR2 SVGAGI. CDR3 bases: TGTGCCAGCAGTAGAGAATTGTTAGGCACAGATACGCAGTATTTT. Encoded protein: CASSRELLGTDTQYF.

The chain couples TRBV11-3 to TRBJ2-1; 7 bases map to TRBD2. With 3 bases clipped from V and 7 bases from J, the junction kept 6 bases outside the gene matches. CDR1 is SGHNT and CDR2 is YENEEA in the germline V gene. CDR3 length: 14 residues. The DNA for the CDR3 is TGTGCCAGCAGCTTCGGACTAGAGGGGAATGAGCAGTTCTTC. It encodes CASSFGLEGNEQFF.

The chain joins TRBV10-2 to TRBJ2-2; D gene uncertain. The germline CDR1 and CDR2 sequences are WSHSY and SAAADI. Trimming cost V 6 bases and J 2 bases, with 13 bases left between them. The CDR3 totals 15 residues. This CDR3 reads CASSVGRSNTGELFF. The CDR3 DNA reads TGCGCCAGCAGCGTAGGGCGAAGTAACACCGGGGAGCTGTTTTTT.

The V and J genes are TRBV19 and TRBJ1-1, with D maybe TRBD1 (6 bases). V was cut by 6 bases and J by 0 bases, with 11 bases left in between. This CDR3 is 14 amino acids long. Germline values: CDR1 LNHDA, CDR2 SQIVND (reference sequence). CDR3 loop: CASRGGDLNTEAFF. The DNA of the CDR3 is TGTGCCAGTAGAGGGGGAGATCTGAACACTGAAGCTTTCTTT.

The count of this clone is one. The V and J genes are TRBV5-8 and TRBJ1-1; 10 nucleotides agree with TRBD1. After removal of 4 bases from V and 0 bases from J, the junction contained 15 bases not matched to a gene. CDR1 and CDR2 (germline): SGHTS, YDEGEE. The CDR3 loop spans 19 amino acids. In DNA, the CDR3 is TGTGCCAGCAGCCCGGGACAGGGGAAGGGCAGGAGACTGAACACTGAAGCTTTCTTT. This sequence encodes CASSPGQGKGRRLNTEAFF.

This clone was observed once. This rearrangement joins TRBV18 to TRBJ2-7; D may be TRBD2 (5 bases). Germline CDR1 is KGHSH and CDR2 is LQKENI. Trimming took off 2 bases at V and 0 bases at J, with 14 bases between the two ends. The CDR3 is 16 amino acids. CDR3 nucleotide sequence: TGTGCCAGCTCACCAGGGTCCGTTGGGAGCTCCTACGAGCAGTACGTC. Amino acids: CASSPGSVGSSYEQYV.

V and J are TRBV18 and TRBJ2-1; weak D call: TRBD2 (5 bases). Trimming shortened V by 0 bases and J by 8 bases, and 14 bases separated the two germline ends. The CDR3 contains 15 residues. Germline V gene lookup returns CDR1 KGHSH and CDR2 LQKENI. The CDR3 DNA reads TGTGCCAGCTCACCACCGGGCCAACCGGGGTATGAGCAGTTCTTC. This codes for CASSPPGQPGYEQFF.

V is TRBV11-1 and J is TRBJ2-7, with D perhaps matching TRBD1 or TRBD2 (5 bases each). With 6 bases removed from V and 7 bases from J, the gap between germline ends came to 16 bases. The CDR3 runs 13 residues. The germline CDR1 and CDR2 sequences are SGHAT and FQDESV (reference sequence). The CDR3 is CASSCLGREEQYV. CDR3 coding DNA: TGTGCCAGCAGTTGCCTGGGACGGGAAGAGCAGTACGTC.

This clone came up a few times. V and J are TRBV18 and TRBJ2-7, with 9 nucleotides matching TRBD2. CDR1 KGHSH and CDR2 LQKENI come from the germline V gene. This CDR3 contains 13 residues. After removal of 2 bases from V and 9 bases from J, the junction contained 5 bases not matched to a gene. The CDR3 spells CASSPGLAMGQYV. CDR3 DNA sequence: TGTGCCAGCTCACCAGGACTAGCGATGGGGCAGTACGTC.